The sequence of this TCR beta chain was determined in a study of shared clonotypes between healthy human individuals. V gave up 9 bases and J gave up 3 bases; unmatched junction bases: 13. The CDR3 runs to 17 residues. CDR1 and CDR2 from the germline V gene are WSHSY and SAAADI. About this clone: Its antigen is not known.

Overall study findings and caveats: Investigators collected only blood, and repertoires in tissues likely differ.

Method: immunoSEQ multiplex PCR; TCRdb's copy keeps in-frame clones and lacks some. The sample yields millions of clones, 90% to 95% seen once. The TCR was taken from a man aged 18-30 years in good health. The source material was naive CD4+ T cells sorted from blood. Noted subset: CD45RA+ positively selected. The genes are TRBV10-2 and TRBJ2-2, with TRBD2 identical over 10 bases. The CDR3 bases are TGCGCCAGTCAACTCGGAGCTAGCGGGGGATACACCGGGGAGCTGTTTTTT. Translation: CASQLGASGGYTGELFF.